This record looks at one T cell receptor beta chain sequence and its context. Its target is not known. TCRdb's table, derived via immunoSEQ multiplex PCR, lists solely in-frame clones and lacks some. The sample yields about 130,000 clones, over 90% seen once. These data are taken from a study of T cell responses to AZD1222 COVID-19 vaccine. Study-wide results and caveats: The CD4 TCRs associated with vaccination extended across spike and predominated at 160-218 and 743-854. Once two AZD1222 doses were given, Spike-specific TCR breadth and depth went up.

Germline values: CDR1 MNHNS, CDR2 SASEGT. The CDR3 length is 12 residues. Trimming removed 6 bases from V and 3 bases from J, with 7 bases in between. The sequence was obtained from an adult in good health. This chain links TRBV6-1 with TRBJ2-3; a possible D gene is TRBD2 (5 bases). Here the sequenced sample was peripheral blood, taken on day 0 of AZD1222 vaccination. CDR3 DNA: TGTGCCAGCAGCGGGGTAACAGATACGCAGTATTTT. It specifies CASSGVTDTQYF.